This T cell receptor beta chain is from a study of shared clonotypes between healthy human individuals. Study-level findings and limits: It was expected that sequencing depth would affect clonotype sharing among donors.

Concerning this clone: Its target is not known.

Only in-frame clones appear in the TCRdb table, and some are missing; sequencing was by immunoSEQ multiplex PCR. The table lists some 2.1 million clones, 93% of them singletons. The V gene lost 6 bases and the J gene lost 3 bases, with 21 bases spanning the gap. The CDR3 has 16 amino acids. The germline V gene has CDR1 LNHDA and CDR2 SQIVND (reference sequence). The naive CD8 population came from CD45RO-negative cells selected for CCR7, without terminally differentiated effector memory CD45RA+ cells. The sequenced material came from naive CD8+ T cells from PBMCs. The chain is built from TRBV19 and TRBJ2-7; tentative D call: TRBD2 (6 bases). The receptor was derived from a man aged 18 to 30 in good health. Some clones in this sample may be carry-over from other donors' samples. In nucleotides, the CDR3 is TGTGCCAGTAGCCTAGGTCCCGGGACGGGAGTCTACGAGCAGTACTTC. Its translation is CASSLGPGTGVYEQYF.